Listed here are 12 T cell receptor beta chains from one sample, sequenced in a study of Graves' ophthalmopathy and Graves' hyperthyroidism. Amplification from RNA transcripts yielded the TCR beta CDR3 regions. HTBI primers served in a first-round RT-PCR, which a second-round multiplex PCR followed. TCRdb used MiXCR to reprocess the multiplex PCR reads, holding one entry per CDR3 protein. Altogether almost 750,000 distinct CDR3 sequences are present, around 40% being singletons, with the ten largest covering 40% to 45%. Sequenced input: peripheral blood. All receptors derive from an adult man with Graves' ophthalmopathy.

This clonotype turned up a few times. The gene calls are TRBV11-2 and TRBJ1-3; perhaps TRBD1 as D (5 bases). V was pared by 3 bases and J by 1 base, with 22 bases between. This CDR3 has 19 amino acids. The germline CDR1 and CDR2 sequences are SGHAT and FQNNGV. CDR3 loop: CASSFRRQLAGLSGNTIYF. In DNA, the CDR3 is TGTGCCAGCAGCTTCCGCCGACAGCTAGCGGGGTTATCTGGAAACACCATATATTTT.

This clonotype was counted at least ten times. The chain carries TRBV2 and TRBJ1-2; D gene unclear. Germline CDR1 and CDR2: SNHLY and FYNNEI. The CDR3 loop spans 12 amino acids. Trimming pared 4 bases from V and 8 bases from J, leaving 11 bases between. The CDR3 is CASSVYFEGYTF. CDR3 bases: TGTGCCAGCAGTGTTTATTTCGAAGGCTACACCTTC.

The CDR3 DNA follows: TGCAGCGTTGTCGTGGGTTTGGAAGAGACCCAGTACTTC. Translation gives CSVVVGLEETQYF. J is TRBJ2-5 and V is TRBV29-1; D is unresolved. Trimming shortened V by 4 bases and J by 3 bases, and 12 bases separated the two germline ends. Germline V gene sequence: CDR1 SQVTM, CDR2 ANQGSEA. CDR3 size: 13 residues.

The genes are TRBV25-1 and TRBJ2-2, with 8 bases lining up with TRBD2. The trim removed 6 bases at V and 1 base at J, leaving 13 bases unmatched. The CDR3 sequence is 18 residues long. Germline assignment: CDR1 MGHDK and CDR2 SYGVNS. The CDR3 protein is CASSQEDAGGVNTGELFF. DNA of the CDR3: TGTGCCAGCAGCCAAGAAGATGCGGGGGGAGTGAACACCGGGGAGCTGTTTTTT.

This clonotype has a count of ten or more. The gene calls are TRBV2 and TRBJ2-6; D unresolved. V was trimmed by 6 bases and J by 0 bases, leaving 9 bases between them. This CDR3 comprises 15 residues. In germline, CDR1 is SNHLY, CDR2 FYNNEI. The CDR3 bases are TGTGCCAGCAGACCTCGAAACTCTGGGGCCAACGTCCTGACTTTC. It codes for CASRPRNSGANVLTF. Complete variable domain (other parts from reference TRBV2 and TRBJ2-6): EPEVTQTPSHQVTQMGQEVILRCVPISNHLYFYWYRQILGQKVEFLVSFYNNEISEKSEIFDDQFSVERPDGSNFTLKIRSTKLEDSAMYFCASRPRNSGANVLTFGAGSRLTVL.

On this clonotype itself: A much larger clone lies a single base off, so this may be a read error. The chain carries TRBV7-9 and TRBJ2-5; D is unresolved. CDR3 length equals 15 residues. The germline gives CDR1 SEHNR, CDR2 FQNEAQ (reference sequence). CDR3 region: CASSPDGYSQETQYF. CDR3 DNA: TGTGCTAGCAGCCCGGACGGATACAGCCAAGAGACCCAGTACTTC.

This clonotype was recorded only once. A read error may be the cause here, since a much bigger clone is one base away. V usage is TRBV7-2 and J usage is TRBJ1-2; TRBD1 is a possible D gene (5 bases). This CDR3 spans 13 amino acids. The germline V and J ends were trimmed by 5 bases and 8 bases, with 15 bases remaining between them. The germline V gene encodes CDR1 SGHTA and CDR2 FQGNSA. CDR3 bases: TGTGCCAGCAGCGGGGGGGGGGACGGGGGCTACACCTTC. Translation gives CASSGGGDGGYTF. The full variable domain, completed using reference TRBV7-2 and TRBJ1-2, is GAGVSQSPSNKVTEKGKDVELRCDPISGHTALYWYRQSLGQGLEFLIYFQGNSAPDKSGLPSDRFSAERTGGSVSTLTIQRTQQEDSAVYLCASSGGGDGGYTFGSGTRLTVV.

This clonotype was seen ten or more times. This sequence joins TRBV5-8 and TRBJ2-5; a weak D match, TRBD2 (6 bases). This CDR3 spans 13 amino acids. CDR1 SGHTS and CDR2 YDEGEE come from the germline V gene. Trimming cost V 4 bases and J 4 bases, with 11 bases left between them. The CDR3 sequence: CASSVTRGETQYF. CDR3 DNA sequence: TGTGCCAGCAGCGTGACTAGAGGAGAGACCCAGTACTTC.

The chain recombines TRBV7-9 with TRBJ1-4; a possible D gene is TRBD1 (5 bases). There are 13 residues in the CDR3. Trimming took off 3 bases at V and 7 bases at J, with 9 bases between the two ends. Germline loops: CDR1 SEHNR, CDR2 FQNEAQ (reference sequence). The CDR3 loop reads CASSFGTVEKLFF. The CDR3 DNA reads TGTGCCAGCAGCTTCGGGACGGTTGAAAAACTGTTTTTT.

This clonotype has a count of ten or more. The V call is TRBV9, the J call TRBJ1-1; D not resolved. Germline V gene lookup returns CDR1 SGDLS and CDR2 YYNGEE. The CDR3 consists of 13 residues. The ends were cut back, 3 bases at V and 1 base at J, with 7 bases in the middle. CDR3 bases: TGTGCCAGCAGCGGCACACAGAACACTGAAGCTTTCTTT. As protein: CASSGTQNTEAFF.

This clonotype was observed a few times. The V and J genes are TRBV25-1 and TRBJ1-5; maybe TRBD1 (6 bases). Germline CDR1 reads MGHDK; CDR2 reads SYGVNS. V was pared by 5 bases and J by 0 bases, with 14 bases between. This CDR3 spans 16 amino acids. As DNA, the CDR3 is TGTGCCAGCAGTTCGAGGGGGGACGATAGCAATCAGCCCCAGCATTTT. It codes for CASSSRGDDSNQPQHF.

This clonotype was counted a few times. The chain carries TRBV6-1 and TRBJ2-5; D may be TRBD1 (5 bases). Trimming left V 5 bases short and J 5 bases short, with 15 bases between. Germline assignment: CDR1 MNHNS and CDR2 SASEGT. The CDR3 consists of 14 residues. The CDR3 loop reads CASSKGAVAETQYF. Written as DNA, the CDR3 is TGTGCCAGCAGTAAAGGGGCCGTGGCGGAGACCCAGTACTTC.